This T cell receptor beta chain emerged from a study of T-cell reconstitution after alpha-beta-depleted transplantation in children. This clonotype was counted a few times. Unique molecular identifiers featured in how the TCRbeta library was prepared. MiXCR, applied by TCRdb to the PCR reads, yields one record per CDR3 protein. The data show around 250,000 distinct CDR3 sequences, with roughly 9.5% seen just once and about 9.5% held by the top ten. Germline V gives CDR1 WNHNN, CDR2 SYGVQD (reference sequence). The CDR3 has 14 residues. With V trimmed by 8 bases and J by 4 bases, 6 bases remained unmatched.

This TCR came from a human donor who donated a stem cell graft to a child with SCID. This rearrangement joins TRBV10-1 to TRBJ2-3; 10 bases fit TRBD1. The sample consisted of PBMCs from the stem cell graft donor, taken from the stem cell graft. The CDR3 DNA sequence: TGCGCCAGCCGGGACAGGGGATTTGCAGATACGCAGTATTTT. This codes for CASRDRGFADTQYF.